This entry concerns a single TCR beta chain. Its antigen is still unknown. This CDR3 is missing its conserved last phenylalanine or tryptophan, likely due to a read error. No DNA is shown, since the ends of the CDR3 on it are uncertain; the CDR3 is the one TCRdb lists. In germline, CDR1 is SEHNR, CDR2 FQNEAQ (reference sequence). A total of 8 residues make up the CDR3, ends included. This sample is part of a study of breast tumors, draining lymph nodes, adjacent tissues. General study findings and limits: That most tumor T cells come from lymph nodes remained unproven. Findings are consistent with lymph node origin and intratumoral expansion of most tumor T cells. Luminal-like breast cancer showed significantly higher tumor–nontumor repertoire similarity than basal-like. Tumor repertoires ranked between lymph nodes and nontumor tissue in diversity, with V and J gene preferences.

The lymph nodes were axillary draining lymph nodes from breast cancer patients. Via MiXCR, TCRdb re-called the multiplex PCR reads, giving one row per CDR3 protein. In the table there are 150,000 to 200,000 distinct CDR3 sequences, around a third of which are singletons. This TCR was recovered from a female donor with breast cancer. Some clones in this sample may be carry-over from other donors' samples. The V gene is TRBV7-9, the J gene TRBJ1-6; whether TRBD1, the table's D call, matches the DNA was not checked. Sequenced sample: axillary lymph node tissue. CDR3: CASSLAGT.